Each of the 24 T cell receptor beta chains below was sequenced from the same sample in a study of T cell changes during pregnancy in multiple sclerosis. Generated by immunoSEQ multiplex PCR, the TCRdb table keeps only in-frame clones and is missing some. The data hold more than 50,000 clones, with about nine tenths observed a single time. The sample here was peripheral blood, taken after pregnancy. Receptors were obtained from a female donor in good health, enrolled as a control in a pregnancy study.

V is TRBV7-7 and J is TRBJ2-5; D might be TRBD2 (5 bases). The CDR3 consists of 16 residues. From germline, CDR1 is SSHAT and CDR2 FNYEAQ (reference sequence). The V and J ends lost 1 base and 5 bases respectively, with 17 bases between them. Written as DNA, the CDR3 is TGTGCCAGCAGCTTAGGATCCCAACGTGGCGGGGAGACCCAGTACTTC. This sequence encodes CASSLGSQRGGETQYF. Combining the CDR3 with reference TRBV7-7 and TRBJ2-5 gives the whole variable domain GAGVSQSPRYKVTKRGQDVTLRCDPISSHATLYWYQQALGQGPEFLTYFNYEAQPDKSGLPSDRFSAERPEGSISTLTIQRTEQRDSAMYRCASSLGSQRGGETQYFGPGTRLLVL.

This clone came up once. This chain links TRBV11-3 with TRBJ2-3; D gene unclear. The CDR3 is 13 residues long. Germline lookup yields CDR1 SGHNT and CDR2 YENEEA. V dropped 1 base and J dropped 1 base, with 3 bases sitting between them. The CDR3 loop reads CASSLGGTDTQYF. In nucleotides, the CDR3 is TGTGCCAGCAGCTTAGGAGGCACAGATACGCAGTATTTT.

The rearrangement joins TRBV18 to TRBJ2-2; 8 bases fit TRBD1. Germline V gene sequence: CDR1 KGHSH, CDR2 LQKENI. Trimming took 2 bases from V and 4 from J; bases not matched to a gene: 0. This CDR3 is built from 14 residues. CDR3: CASSPTGGTGELFF. CDR3 bases: TGTGCCAGCTCACCAACAGGGGGCACCGGGGAGCTGTTTTTT.

V usage is TRBV19 and J usage is TRBJ1-2; 7 bases are a match to TRBD1. With V trimmed by 7 bases and J by 5 bases, 13 bases remained unmatched. This CDR3 is 15 amino acids long. Germline V CDR1 and CDR2: LNHDA, SQIVND (reference sequence). The DNA of the CDR3 is TGTGCCAGTACCCCTGGTCGAGGGACAGCTTATGGCTACACCTTC. Its translation: CASTPGRGTAYGYTF.

In its sample, this clone was seen once. This chain connects TRBV18 to TRBJ1-1; TRBD1 matches 9 bases. V lost 2 bases and J lost 3; bases outside the gene matches: 7. In germline, CDR1 is KGHSH, CDR2 LQKENI. The CDR3 is 16 residues long. CDR3 loop: CASSPKQGARDTEAFF. The CDR3 region has the DNA TGTGCCAGCTCACCAAAACAGGGGGCTAGGGACACTGAAGCTTTCTTT.

The rearrangement uses TRBV6-5 and TRBJ2-5; 9 positions agree with TRBD1. This CDR3 contains 15 residues. Per germline, CDR1 MNHEY and CDR2 SVGAGI. J gave up 4 bases and V 6 bases, and 9 bases lay outside the gene matches. The CDR3 bases are TGTGCCAGCAGGCCTGGCGACAGGGGGGCAGAGACCCAGTACTTC. Residues: CASRPGDRGAETQYF.

The rearrangement joins TRBV19 to TRBJ1-2; D might be TRBD1 (6 bases). Trimming pared 4 bases from V and 0 bases from J, leaving 12 bases between. Germline values: CDR1 LNHDA, CDR2 SQIVND (reference sequence). CDR3 length: 15 residues. The CDR3 protein is CASSSMSGANYGYTF. In DNA form, the CDR3 reads TGTGCCAGTAGTAGTATGTCAGGGGCTAACTATGGCTACACCTTC.

In this sample, this clone turned up once. J is TRBJ2-1 and V is TRBV9; the D is unclear. V was cut by 4 bases and J by 0 bases, with 11 bases left in between. Germline assignment: CDR1 SGDLS and CDR2 YYNGEE. The CDR3 contains 15 residues. The chain's CDR3 is CASSPPPGSYNEQFF. For the CDR3, the DNA is TGTGCCAGCAGCCCTCCCCCAGGCTCCTACAATGAGCAGTTCTTC.

The chain has TRBV5-1 and TRBJ1-1; no clear D. Germline CDR1 reads SGHRS; CDR2 reads YFSETQ. The CDR3 totals 13 residues. V lost 1 base and J 6 bases, leaving 10 bases between the germline ends. The CDR3 spells CASSLLLPSEAFF. The CDR3 DNA reads as TGCGCCAGCAGCTTGCTCCTCCCTTCTGAAGCTTTCTTT. Supplemented by reference TRBV5-1 and TRBJ1-1, the full variable domain reads KAGVTQTPRYLIKTRGQQVTLSCSPISGHRSVSWYQQTPGQGLQFLFEYFSETQRNKGNFPGRFSGRQFSNSRSEMNVSTLELGDSALYLCASSLLLPSEAFFGQGTRLTVV.

This sequence joins TRBV28 and TRBJ1-5, with 10 bases lining up with TRBD1. Germline-derived CDR1 and CDR2 are MDHEN and SYDVKM. The length of the CDR3 is 16 residues. J gave up 2 bases and V 4 bases, and 5 bases lay outside the gene matches. CDR3 loop: CASSSPGTGGNQPQHF. The CDR3 region has the DNA TGTGCCAGCAGTTCCCCCGGGACAGGGGGCAATCAGCCCCAGCATTTT.

This CDR3 is CASSRLGGFGQPQHF. In nucleotides, the CDR3 is TGTGCCAGCAGCAGATTGGGAGGGTTCGGGCAGCCCCAGCATTTT. The chain is built from TRBV7-2 and TRBJ1-5; D ambiguous. V dropped 5 bases and J dropped 7 bases, with 18 bases sitting between them. Germline V gene lookup returns CDR1 SGHTA and CDR2 FQGNSA. The CDR3 is made up of 15 amino acids.

The chain joins TRBV4-1 to TRBJ1-2; TRBD1 might be the D (6 bases). CDR1 and CDR2 from the germline V gene are MGHRA and YSYEKL. The CDR3 is 17 amino acids. Between the trimmed V and J ends, which lost 1 base and 0 bases, there was a span of 15 bases. CDR3 sequence reads: CASSQVGRGATNYGYTF. Written as DNA, the CDR3 is TGCGCCAGCAGCCAAGTGGGGAGGGGGGCGACTAACTATGGCTACACCTTC.

The chain recombines TRBV14 with TRBJ2-7; unclear D gene. Trimming shortened V by 1 base and J by 7 bases, and 11 bases separated the two germline ends. Germline CDR1 and CDR2: SGHDN and FVKESK. This CDR3 is built from 13 residues. The CDR3 region is CASSQAFVLEQYF. The CDR3 DNA follows: TGTGCCAGCAGCCAAGCGTTTGTGTTGGAGCAGTACTTC.

The V call is TRBV7-9, the J call TRBJ1-2; 8 positions match TRBD1. The germline V gene has CDR1 SEHNR and CDR2 FQNEAQ (reference sequence). The CDR3 is 13 residues long. The J segment lost 5 bases and the V segment lost 5 bases, leaving 4 bases of the junction unmatched. The DNA of the CDR3 is TGTGCCAGCAGCCCGACAGGGGTGTATGGCTACACCTTC. Translating it yields CASSPTGVYGYTF.

The CDR3 region is CASRNYRSSYEQYF. CDR3 DNA sequence: TGCGCCAGCAGAAATTACAGGTCGTCCTACGAGCAGTACTTC. The V and J genes are TRBV5-1 and TRBJ2-7, with D tentatively TRBD1 (5 bases). The CDR3 contains 14 residues. Deletions cut 5 bases from V and 1 base from J, with 13 bases between. Germline-derived CDR1 and CDR2 are SGHRS and YFSETQ.

V usage is TRBV7-2 and J usage is TRBJ2-1; the D gene is possibly TRBD1 (6 bases). The CDR3 extends over 15 amino acids. Trimming shortened V by 3 bases and J by 7 bases, and 16 bases separated the two germline ends. Germline lookup yields CDR1 SGHTA and CDR2 FQGNSA. The CDR3 sequence: CASSFFHSQGNEQFF. DNA for the CDR3: TGTGCCAGCAGCTTTTTCCATTCCCAGGGGAATGAGCAGTTCTTC.

V and J are TRBV7-2 and TRBJ1-3; the D gene is possibly TRBD1 (5 bases). Germline CDR1 is SGHTA and CDR2 is FQGNSA. Trimming took 4 bases from V and 11 from J, leaving 15 bases between them. CDR3 length equals 13 residues. The DNA of the CDR3 is TGTGCCAGCAGCTATAGTAGATGGGGCCCCATATATTTT. Amino acid sequence: CASSYSRWGPIYF. The entire variable domain, with the rest obtained from reference TRBV7-2 and TRBJ1-3, is as follows: GAGVSQSPSNKVTEKGKDVELRCDPISGHTALYWYRQSLGQGLEFLIYFQGNSAPDKSGLPSDRFSAERTGGSVSTLTIQRTQQEDSAVYLCASSYSRWGPIYFGEGSWLTVV.

The chain carries TRBV6-5 and TRBJ2-3, with TRBD2 matching over 9 bases. The trim removed 8 bases at V and 3 bases at J, leaving 6 bases unmatched. The germline V gene encodes CDR1 MNHEY and CDR2 SVGAGI. The CDR3 has 14 amino acids. The chain's CDR3 is CASGSGGSTDTQYF. CDR3 nucleotide sequence: TGTGCCAGCGGGAGCGGGGGGTCTACAGATACGCAGTATTTT.

The chain links TRBV5-1 to TRBJ1-2; the match to TRBD1 covers 7 bases. CDR1 is SGHRS and CDR2 is YFSETQ in the germline V gene. The ends lost 3 bases at V and 1 base at J; junction bases unmatched: 3. The CDR3 totals 14 residues. As DNA, the CDR3 is TGCGCCAGCAGCTGGACAGGAATTAACTATGGCTACACCTTC. It specifies CASSWTGINYGYTF.

CDR3 sequence (DNA): TGTGCCAGCAGTTTAGCTCTCGGGACAACGTGGGGCTACACCTTC. Its translation: CASSLALGTTWGYTF. The chain couples TRBV28 to TRBJ1-2, with D maybe TRBD1 (6 bases). Germline CDR1 is MDHEN and CDR2 is SYDVKM. This CDR3 contains 15 residues. The germline V and J ends were trimmed by 2 bases and 8 bases, with 18 bases remaining between them.

The chain joins TRBV7-9 to TRBJ1-1, with a tentative D call TRBD1 (5 bases). CDR1 is SEHNR and CDR2 is FQNEAQ in the germline V gene (reference sequence). The CDR3 contains 14 residues. Trimming cost V 3 bases and J 8 bases, with 16 bases left between them. Written as DNA, the CDR3 is TGTGCCAGCAGCTTTGGGTGGGAGGGGCTAGAAGCTTTCTTT. The encoded protein is CASSFGWEGLEAFF.

The chain joins TRBV4-3 to TRBJ2-6; 7 bases align to TRBD2. The V segment lost 2 bases and the J segment 0 bases; nucleotides outside the gene matches: 4. Looked up from germline, CDR1 is LGHNA and CDR2 is YSLEER. The CDR3 runs 17 residues. The CDR3 DNA reads TGCGCCAGCAGCCAACAGGGAGGGAGCTCTGGGGCCAACGTCCTGACTTTC. Its protein is CASSQQGGSSGANVLTF.

This chain connects TRBV12-5 to TRBJ2-1, with D maybe TRBD2 (5 bases). V was pared by 2 bases and J by 8 bases, with 7 bases between. This CDR3 has 12 residues. Per the germline V gene, CDR1 is LGHNT and CDR2 is FRNRAP. CDR3 nucleotides: TGTGCTAGTGGTTTGTGGGGAGATGAGCAGTTCTTC. Residues: CASGLWGDEQFF.

J is TRBJ1-1 and V is TRBV18, with D tentatively TRBD1 (5 bases). The ends were cut back, 6 bases at V and 0 bases at J, with 11 bases in the middle. CDR3 size: 14 residues. Germline V lookup: CDR1 KGHSH, CDR2 LQKENI. The CDR3 here is CASSPTALNTEAFF. DNA for the CDR3: TGTGCCAGCTCCCCGACAGCATTGAACACTGAAGCTTTCTTT.